The clone carrying this T cell receptor (beta chain) was observed many times. Its antigen is unidentified. This CDR3 has 14 residues. V shed 0 bases and J shed 3 bases, with 12 bases lying between them. Germline assignment: CDR1 DFQATT and CDR2 SNEGSKA (reference sequence). From the RT-PCR reads, TCRdb called clonotypes with MiXCR, one entry per CDR3 protein. The table lists 650,000 to 700,000 distinct CDR3 sequences, around 14% of them singletons. This record belongs to a study of response to subunit inactivated influenza vaccine. General study results and limits: Authors suggested seasonal influenza vaccinations each recruit few new T cells.

This material consisted of PBMCs from blood, taken 11 to 12 days after vaccination. The chain carries TRBV20-1 and TRBJ2-7; D may be TRBD1 (5 bases). This clonotype was sampled from a man between 45 and 60 years old who received an inactivated influenza vaccine. The CDR3: CSARDLTVLYEQYF. The CDR3 region has the DNA TGCAGTGCTAGAGACCTGACAGTTCTCTACGAGCAGTACTTC.